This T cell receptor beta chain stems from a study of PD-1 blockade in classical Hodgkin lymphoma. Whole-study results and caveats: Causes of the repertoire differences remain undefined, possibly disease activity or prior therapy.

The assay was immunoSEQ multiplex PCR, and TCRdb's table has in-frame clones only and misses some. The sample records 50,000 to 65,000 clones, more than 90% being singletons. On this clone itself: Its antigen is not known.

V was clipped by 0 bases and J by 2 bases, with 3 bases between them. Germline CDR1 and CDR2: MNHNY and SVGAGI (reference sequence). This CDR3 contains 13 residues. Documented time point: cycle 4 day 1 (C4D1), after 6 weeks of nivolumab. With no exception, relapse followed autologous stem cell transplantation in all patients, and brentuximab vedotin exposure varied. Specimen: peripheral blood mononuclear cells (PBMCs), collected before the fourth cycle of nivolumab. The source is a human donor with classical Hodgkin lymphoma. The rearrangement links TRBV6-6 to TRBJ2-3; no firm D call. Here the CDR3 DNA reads TGTGCCAGCAGTTACTCGTCCACAGATACGCAGTATTTT. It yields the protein CASSYSSTDTQYF.